Listed here are 9 T cell receptor beta chains from one sample, sequenced in a study of vaccination and CD4 T cells after COVID-19. These receptors are not linked to any known antigen. Indicated treatment: roughly 11-day PBMC culture with coronavirus spike peptide pools or control peptides (ViraFEST assay). The Oncomine TCR Beta short-read assay generated sequence data from the DNA of cultured CD4+ T cells. Each CDR3 protein gets one entry after TCRdb re-called the PCR reads with MiXCR. The sample contains 15,000 to 20,000 distinct CDR3 sequences, 61% of which appear only once. Sample: CD4+ T cells from blood, cultured in vitro. The receptors stem from a human donor who had recovered from COVID-19.

This clonotype was observed a handful of times. The chain combines TRBV27 with TRBJ2-6; D not certain. Trimming shortened V by 0 bases and J by 3 bases, and 0 bases separated the two germline ends. CDR3 length equals 13 residues. Germline values: CDR1 MNHEY, CDR2 SMNVEV (reference sequence). CDR3 amino acids: CASSLSGANVLTF. CDR3 coding DNA: TGTGCCAGCAGTTTATCTGGGGCCAACGTCCTGACTTTC.

About this clonotype itself: The junction shows a germline mismatch at one end, possibly a read error. V gene TRBV6-1 combines with J gene TRBJ1-2; 8 bases map to TRBD1. The CDR3 loop spans 16 amino acids. Germline CDR1 MNHNS, CDR2 SASEGT. For the CDR3, the DNA is TGTGCCAGCAGTACAGCTTCCGGGACAGGCTCCTATAGCTACACCTTC. The encoded protein is CASSTASGTGSYSYTF.

This rearrangement joins TRBV6-5 to TRBJ1-6, with D possibly being TRBD1 (5 bases). V lost 0 bases and J lost 10, with 16 bases in between. Germline CDR1 and CDR2: MNHEY and SVGAGI. The length of the CDR3 is 16 residues. The CDR3 nucleotides are TGTGCCAGCAGTTACTCGAGTGGAGCTCGGGGGTCACCCCTCCACTTT. Encoded protein: CASSYSSGARGSPLHF.

This clonotype has just a few counts. The CDR3 loop reads CSAAPGNSGNTIYF. The CDR3 DNA follows: TGCAGTGCTGCCCCGGGGAACTCTGGAAACACCATATATTTT. The chain joins TRBV20-1 to TRBJ1-3; D not certain. CDR3 size: 14 residues. CDR1 is DFQATT, CDR2 SNEGSKA, per germline (reference sequence). With 5 bases removed from V and 0 bases from J, the gap between germline ends came to 11 bases.

This rearrangement joins TRBV2 to TRBJ2-5; TRBD1 matches 7 bases. Losses at the gene ends were 6 bases for V and 0 bases for J; bases not matched to a gene: 7. This CDR3 has 15 amino acids. CDR1 is SNHLY, CDR2 FYNNEI, per germline. The DNA for the CDR3 is TGTGCCAGCAGGGTCCGGGACAGATACCAAGAGACCCAGTACTTC. Protein sequence: CASRVRDRYQETQYF.

The V gene is TRBV10-1, the J gene TRBJ2-3, with 9 bases fitting TRBD1. This CDR3 contains 16 residues. Germline CDR1 and CDR2: WNHNN and SYGVQD (reference sequence). With 4 bases clipped from V and 2 bases from J, the junction kept 7 bases outside the gene matches. The CDR3 spells CASSASGTGITDTQYF. The CDR3 nucleotides read TGCGCCAGCAGTGCCTCAGGGACAGGGATCACAGATACGCAGTATTTT.

A few counts support this clonotype. The rearrangement links TRBV27 to TRBJ1-3; D may be TRBD1 (6 bases). The V end lost 3 bases, the J end lost 4 bases, and 10 bases lay between the germline ends. The CDR3 is 14 residues long. In germline, CDR1 is MNHEY, CDR2 SMNVEV (reference sequence). CDR3 DNA sequence: TGTGCCAGCAGTTTGTGGGGGCCCGGAAACACCATATATTTT. The encoded protein is CASSLWGPGNTIYF.

The CDR3: CASSPSISGANVLTF. Here the CDR3 DNA reads TGTGCCAGCAGCCCTAGTATTTCTGGGGCCAACGTCCTGACTTTC. The genes are TRBV6-1 and TRBJ2-6; no reliable D call. The CDR3 loop spans 15 amino acids. Germline CDR1 and CDR2: MNHNS and SASEGT. The V gene lost 6 bases and the J gene lost 1 base, with 10 bases spanning the gap.

The sample holds a few counts of this clonotype. The V call is TRBV21-1, the J call TRBJ1-2. TRBV21-1 is a known pseudogene. This CDR3 region has 13 residues. CDR3 amino acids: CASRPYGGSGYTF. Written as DNA, the CDR3 is TGTGCCAGCAGGCCCTACGGAGGTTCTGGCTACACCTTC.